The entry below describes one T cell receptor beta chain. Its antigen remains undetermined. One base away there is no much larger clone; base qualities are not given. These data belong to a study of OX40 agonist ivuxolimab in advanced cancers. The study in broad terms: Ivuxolimab, which targeted the costimulatory receptor OX40 (CD134), was an agonistic, fully human IgG2 monoclonal antibody. The paper covers the monotherapy dose-escalation part of the phase I ivuxolimab trial, which included N ≈ 50 patients. Patients were allowed to have had prior anti-PD-1, anti-PD-L1 or anti-CTLA-4 therapy, and 40% to 45% of the dose-escalation patients had been treated with checkpoint inhibitors. In the dose-escalation cohort, around four fifths of patients were male, and the mean age was roughly 56 years with a range of about 20 to 80. Partial responses were achieved by three dose-escalation patients, of whom one had hepatocellular carcinoma and two had cutaneous melanoma. Intravenous ivuxolimab was administered to patients every 2 weeks at six dose levels: 0.01, 0.1, 0.3, 1.5, 3 and 10 mg/kg. Of the 50 or so patients in dose escalation, about 20 had hepatocellular carcinoma, approximately 15 had melanoma, 9 had renal cell carcinoma and 9 had head and neck cancer. The point of sequencing TCRbeta in the periphery was to test whether ivuxolimab changed TCR sequence diversity and drove clonal T-cell expansion.

Via the germline V gene, CDR1 is MDHEN and CDR2 SYDVKM. Spanning cysteine to phenylalanine, the CDR3 consists of 14 amino acids. CDR3 DNA is the only sequence kept; it has 42 bases, read in frame from the first base. V is pared back by 3 bases and J by 4 bases, with 12 bases lying between the germline termini. Patients with a history of autoimmune disease or receiving systemic immunosuppression were excluded from the trial. Peripheral blood for TCR sequencing was drawn from every dose cohort at baseline, at cycle 4 day 1 and at cycle 7 day 1. Samples came from an open-label, multicenter, first-in-human phase I dose-escalation trial of ivuxolimab. The trial enrolled adults with locally advanced or metastatic head and neck squamous cell, hepatocellular, melanoma or renal cell carcinoma. Before TCR sequencing, CD4+ T cells and CD8+ T cells were sorted from peripheral blood as separate populations. Genomic DNA was isolated from the sorted cells so that the TCRbeta CDR3 region could be sequenced. The immunoSEQ Assay was used for sequencing of TCRbeta CDR3 regions. TCRdb holds this immuneACCESS table with in-frame rearrangements only. Some clones are missing; in checked studies, unresolved V genes explain under half, and the rest has no known cause. The sample records 14,000 or so clones, over 80% of which are singletons. The leading ten clones occupy about 45% of the sample.

Findings and caveats that apply to the study as a whole: Partial responders in the 0.1-3.0 mg/kg groups had among the lowest normalized peripheral clonal expansion, especially among CD8+ T cells. At doses of 0.1 to 3.0 mg/kg, clonal expansion of both CD4+ and CD8+ blood T cells was observed from baseline to week 6. Low levels of normalized T-cell clonal expansion were also seen in some patients who did not respond. After ivuxolimab, more expanded clones were found on average in CD8+ T cells than in CD4+ T cells. Which antigens the clonally expanded peripheral T cells were specific for was not determined.

The input for sequencing was CD4+ or CD8+ T cells sorted from blood, taken in a trial of the OX40 agonist ivuxolimab. Recombination linked TRBV28 to TRBJ1-2, with the D gene not confidently named. The TCR originated in an adult with an advanced solid tumor such as melanoma, head and neck, liver or kidney cancer. The DNA sequence is TGTGCCAGCAGTTTGTTACAGCGCGGCTATGGCTACACCTTC. It translates as CASSLLQRGYGYTF.